The 11 T cell receptor beta chains below all came from one sample that was sequenced in a study of chemoradiotherapy in HPV16-positive cancers. Repertoires were generated with immunoSEQ multiplex PCR, while TCRdb's copy carries only in-frame clones and drops some. The repertoire holds around 9,500 clones, with roughly 77% as singletons. The specimen was obtained from a patient who underwent chemoradiotherapy. These TCRs come from a human donor with HPV-associated anogenital cancer.

The CDR3 sequence is CASSERWGTDTQYF. DNA of the CDR3: TGTGCCAGCAGTGAACGGTGGGGCACAGATACGCAGTATTTT. The chain employs TRBV2 and TRBJ2-3; no clear D gene. Germline assignment: CDR1 SNHLY and CDR2 FYNNEI. The CDR3 loop spans 14 amino acids. V was trimmed by 2 bases and J by 1 base, leaving 7 bases between them. Full variable domain (remainder filled in from reference TRBV2 and TRBJ2-3): EPEVTQTPSHQVTQMGQEVILRCVPISNHLYFYWYRQILGQKVEFLVSFYNNEISEKSEIFDDQFSVERPDGSNFTLKIRSTKLEDSAMYFCASSERWGTDTQYFGPGTRLTVL.

The CDR3 region is CASSQGGTHNQPQHF. In nucleotides, the CDR3 is TGCGCCAGCAGCCAAGGAGGGACCCACAATCAGCCCCAGCATTTT. The genes are TRBV4-1 and TRBJ1-5; the D gene is possibly TRBD1 (5 bases). This CDR3 spans 15 amino acids. Trimming took 1 base from V and 3 from J, leaving 10 bases between them. CDR1 and CDR2 (germline): MGHRA, YSYEKL.

The chain is built from TRBV21-1 and TRBJ1-4; the table's TRBD1 call for D was not verified on the DNA. TRBV21-1 is a known pseudogene. The CDR3 contains 18 residues. CDR3: CASSSRTGLQLINEKLFF. CDR3 in DNA: TGTGCCAGCAGCTCCCGGACAGGATTACAACTAATTAATGAAAAACTGTTTTTT.

The chain is built from TRBV2 and TRBJ2-5; D is uncertain. With 6 bases removed from V and 2 bases from J, the gap between germline ends came to 10 bases. The CDR3 loop spans 13 amino acids. From germline, CDR1 is SNHLY and CDR2 FYNNEI. CDR3 nucleotides: TGTGCCAGCAGCCTAGGACGGCAAGAGACCCAGTACTTC. It encodes CASSLGRQETQYF.

The rearrangement uses TRBV28 and TRBJ2-7; unclear D gene. The germline gives CDR1 MDHEN, CDR2 SYDVKM. The CDR3 spans 14 residues. V was clipped by 4 bases and J by 0 bases, with 10 bases between them. CDR3 residues: CASSWARSSYEQYF. As DNA, the CDR3 is TGTGCCAGCAGTTGGGCAAGGAGCTCCTACGAGCAGTACTTC.

The V and J genes are TRBV28 and TRBJ2-3; weak D call: TRBD2 (6 bases). V lost 5 bases to trimming and J lost 2 bases, with 11 bases between them. The CDR3 runs to 14 residues. Per the germline V gene, CDR1 is MDHEN and CDR2 is SYDVKM. For the CDR3, the DNA is TGTGCCAGCAGTCTGGGGGGTATCACAGATACGCAGTATTTT. It translates to CASSLGGITDTQYF.

The chain uses TRBV5-1 and TRBJ2-7, with TRBD1 identical over 8 bases. This CDR3 spans 16 amino acids. Germline CDR1 SGHRS, CDR2 YFSETQ. With V trimmed by 1 base and J by 5 bases, 11 bases remained unmatched. This CDR3 reads CASSLSQRTGTNEQYF. The CDR3 DNA reads TGCGCCAGCAGCTTGTCCCAGCGGACAGGGACCAACGAGCAGTACTTC.

The chain has TRBV7-2 and TRBJ2-1, with TRBD2 matching 11 bases. The germline V gene encodes CDR1 SGHTA and CDR2 FQGNSA. J gave up 10 bases and V 5 bases, and 13 bases lay outside the gene matches. This CDR3 comprises 16 residues. The CDR3 nucleotides are TGTGCCAGCAGCAGATACGGGACTAGCGGACAAATGGAGCAGTTCTTC. Protein sequence: CASSRYGTSGQMEQFF.

For the CDR3, the DNA is TGTGCCATAGGGGGACAGAGCAACACCGGGGAGCTGTTTTTT. The encoded protein is CAIGGQSNTGELFF. V and J are TRBV28 and TRBJ2-2, with TRBD1 matching 7 bases. The V gene end was trimmed by 10 bases and the J gene end by 2 bases; junction bases not matched to a gene: 7. This CDR3 is 14 amino acids long. The germline V gene has CDR1 MDHEN and CDR2 SYDVKM. The full variable domain, completed using reference TRBV28 and TRBJ2-2, is DVKVTQSSRYLVKRTGEKVFLECVQDMDHENMFWYRQDPGLGLRLIYFSYDVKMKEKGDIPEGYSVSREKKERFSLILESASTNQTSMYLCAIGGQSNTGELFFGEGSRLTVL.

CDR3 nucleotides: TGTGCCAGCAGTCGAAATTATAATTCACCCCTCCACTTT. Protein: CASSRNYNSPLHF. The chain recombines TRBV28 with TRBJ1-6; D uncertain. CDR3 length equals 13 residues. Trimming shortened V by 5 bases and J by 4 bases, and 6 bases separated the two germline ends. CDR1 is MDHEN, CDR2 SYDVKM, per germline.

The gene calls are TRBV27 and TRBJ1-1; no definite D call. In germline, CDR1 is MNHEY, CDR2 SMNVEV (reference sequence). The CDR3 runs 13 residues. With 6 bases removed from V and 5 bases from J, the gap between germline ends came to 13 bases. CDR3 sequence reads: CASRKTAATEAFF. CDR3 nucleotides: TGTGCCAGCAGAAAGACCGCCGCGACTGAAGCTTTCTTT.